This record covers a single T cell receptor (beta chain). Its specific antigen is unknown. Nothing much larger sits one base from this clone, and base qualities are not available. The germline V gene encodes CDR1 LNHDA and CDR2 SQIVND (reference sequence). The CDR3 covers 19 residues, taking in both the cysteine and the phenylalanine. The DNA shown is the 57-base CDR3, in frame from base 1. The junction shows trimming of 5 bases on V and 0 bases on J, plus 23 bases between the germline ends. This sample was taken from a study of T cell responses to AZD1222 COVID-19 vaccine (dated by TCRdb to 2020 to 2023). For the study in its entirety: A total of 233 trial participants underwent TCR sequencing, of whom roughly 210 had received two doses of AZD1222 and 26 had received two doses of the MenACWY control vaccine. Trial participants were enrolled into age subgroups of 18-55, 56-69 and 70-plus years, which contained about 150, 28 and 57 TCR-sequenced participants, respectively. The research as a whole found: A significant rise in spike-specific TCR breadth and depth was observed after two AZD1222 doses relative to day 0 and relative to MenACWY recipients. The 56-69-year group was small, and its depth increase did not reach significance, likely because of low power. Nearly half of unique spike-specific TCRs reportedly recognized epitopes outside regions mutated in the B.1.351 and B.1.1.7 variants. Only 5 to 7 AZD1222 recipients were SARS-CoV-2 seropositive at baseline, limiting conclusions about previously exposed vaccinees. Because no day 14 peak-response samples were available, repertoires were characterized only after the peak T cell response. Participants were mostly white British, with more females than males. The authors suggested clonal diversity may have been underestimated. The whole spike protein was spanned by vaccine-associated CD4 TCRs, and dominant responses were seen in regions 160-218 and 743-854.

This specimen's time point label, interpreted: about 28 days (+/-7) after the second vaccine dose. AZD1222 recipients whose second dose came at about 4 weeks and those whose second dose came at about 12 weeks were combined into one group, since spike-specific TCR depth and breadth did not differ between the two schedules. Vaccinee samples came from UK trials COV001 and COV002, including a single-blind randomized controlled phase 2/3 trial of AZD1222 (ChAdOx1 nCoV-19) in healthy adults. Trial participant PBMC samples were collected at day 0 and day 28 after the second dose for TCRbeta chain sequencing. The CDR3 regions of human TCRbeta chains were analyzed by immunosequencing. The paper's data handling went like this. Repertoire TCRs were checked for matches against a reference library of SARS-CoV-2-specific TCRs that had been generated using the MIRA antigen-specificity platform. Breadth was defined as the fraction of unique TCRs that were SARS-CoV-2-associated. Depth was defined as the fraction of total T cells that were SARS-CoV-2-associated. Each spike-specific TCR was assigned to its reactive spike region and to a CD4 or CD8 class using the MIRA data. Log10-transformed breadth and depth values were compared by one-way ANOVA with Sidak's multiple comparisons tests. TCRdb holds this immuneACCESS table with in-frame rearrangements only. Some clones are missing; in checked studies, unresolved V genes explain under half, and the rest has no known cause. That table gives V, J and clone size, and the DNA gave D and trimming. In all, the sample holds approximately 270,000 clones, and approximately 94% of those were seen once. The top ten constitute around 0.6% of the sample.

The rearrangement combines TRBV19 with TRBJ2-1, with the D gene not clear enough to name. This TCR was recovered from an adult who received the AZD1222 COVID-19 vaccine. This specimen was peripheral blood, taken 28 days after the second AZD1222 dose. The DNA sequence is as follows: TGTGCCAGTAGTCCGCAAATATTTACGAAAACCCCCTCCTACAATGAGCAGTTCTTC. Translated, this is CASSPQIFTKTPSYNEQFF. Here the CDR3 is joined to the reference TRBV19 and TRBJ2-1 genes, and the full variable domain is: DGGITQSPKYLFRKEGQNVTLSCEQNLNHDAMYWYRQDPGQGLRLIYYSQIVNDFQKGDIAEGYSVSREKKESFPLTVTSAQKNPTAFYLCASSPQIFTKTPSYNEQFFGPGTRLTVL.